Each of the 11 T cell receptor beta chains below was sequenced from the same sample in a study of control samples from healthy donors and cancer patients. This table comes from immunoSEQ multiplex PCR, and its TCRdb copy is limited to in-frame clones, with some not included. This table holds some 120,000 clones, around 93% found once. The sequenced sample was blood. These receptors came from a man in his late teens or twenties in good health.

The chain employs TRBV7-9 and TRBJ1-5; D gene uncertain. The CDR3 spans 14 residues. Germline assignment: CDR1 SEHNR and CDR2 FQNEAQ (reference sequence). V was cut by 1 base and J by 3 bases, with 7 bases left in between. The CDR3 here is CASSLGATNQPQHF. The CDR3 DNA is TGTGCCAGCAGCTTAGGAGCAACCAATCAGCCCCAGCATTTT.

The chain has TRBV7-9 and TRBJ1-5, with 8 bases identical to TRBD1. Germline lookup yields CDR1 SEHNR and CDR2 FQNEAQ (reference sequence). CDR3 length: 15 amino acids. V gave up 4 bases and J gave up 5 bases; unmatched junction bases: 7. The CDR3 nucleotides read TGTGCCAGCAGCTCGGACAGGGAGGGCGATCAGCCCCAGCATTTT. Translated, it gives CASSSDREGDQPQHF.

The V call is TRBV2, the J call TRBJ2-7; 15 nucleotides match TRBD2. The germline V gene encodes CDR1 SNHLY and CDR2 FYNNEI. CDR3 length: 14 residues. J gave up 4 bases and V 8 bases, and 3 bases lay outside the gene matches. Written as DNA, the CDR3 is TGTGCCAGCCCGGGACTAGCGGGGGGATACGAGCAGTACTTC. Translating gives CASPGLAGGYEQYF.

V gene TRBV11-2 combines with J gene TRBJ1-4; TRBD1 might be the D (6 bases). This CDR3 is 16 amino acids long. Trimming pared 1 base from V and 8 bases from J, leaving 17 bases between. Germline V gene lookup returns CDR1 SGHAT and CDR2 FQNNGV. The chain's CDR3 is CASSLGGAGAREKLFF. DNA for the CDR3: TGTGCCAGCAGCTTAGGAGGGGCAGGGGCGCGAGAAAAACTGTTTTTT.

This chain links TRBV4-1 with TRBJ1-5; D ambiguous. Germline lookup yields CDR1 MGHRA and CDR2 YSYEKL. V lost 3 bases and J 2 bases, leaving 8 bases between the germline ends. This CDR3 is 14 amino acids long. The CDR3 bases are TGCGCCAGCAGCCATCTGTTTGGCAATCAGCCCCAGCATTTT. This codes for CASSHLFGNQPQHF.

The V gene is TRBV3-1 (or the pseudogene TRBV3-2), the J gene TRBJ2-3, with 14 nucleotides matching TRBD2. The CDR3 consists of 17 residues. With V trimmed by 2 bases and J by 4 bases, 5 bases remained unmatched. In germline, CDR1 is LGHDT, CDR2 YNNKEL (reference sequence). The CDR3 sequence: CASSQLRLAGGPDTQYF. In DNA, the CDR3 is TGTGCCAGCAGCCAACTCAGACTAGCGGGGGGGCCAGATACGCAGTATTTT.

V is TRBV28 and J is TRBJ1-1; TRBD1 is a possible D gene (5 bases). The germline V gene encodes CDR1 MDHEN and CDR2 SYDVKM. CDR3 length equals 14 residues. The V and J ends lost 3 bases and 1 base respectively, with 9 bases between them. CDR3 sequence (DNA): TGTGCCAGCAGTTTCGGACATCGGAACACTGAAGCTTTCTTT. Protein: CASSFGHRNTEAFF.

The chain links TRBV5-1 to TRBJ1-1; 7 nucleotides agree with TRBD1. The junction had 8 bases not matched to a gene; V was cut back by 5 bases and J by 1 base. The CDR3 has 15 amino acids. Germline assignment: CDR1 SGHRS and CDR2 YFSETQ. The CDR3 coding sequence is TGCGCCAGCAGTAACAGGGGCGCTGGGAACACTGAAGCTTTCTTT. This translates into CASSNRGAGNTEAFF.

The gene calls are TRBV21-1 and TRBJ1-6. TRBV21-1 is tagged as a pseudogene. The CDR3 spans 19 residues. The CDR3 loop reads CASSKARSRCFRGGSPLHF. The CDR3 DNA reads TGTGCCAGCAGCAAAGCGCGTTCACGGTGCTTCCGGGGAGGGTCACCCCTCCACTTT.

A single count supports this clone. V is TRBV6-6 and J is TRBJ1-3; the D gene is possibly TRBD1 (6 bases). The V and J ends lost 7 bases and 1 base respectively, with 14 bases between them. Germline V lookup: CDR1 MNHNY, CDR2 SVGAGI (reference sequence). This CDR3 region has 15 residues. DNA for the CDR3: TGTGCCAGCAACCCGGACAGAACTTCTGGAAACACCATATATTTT. It yields the protein CASNPDRTSGNTIYF.

DNA of the CDR3: TGTGCCACCAGCAGACCCCGAACAGGGGGGAACACTGAAGCTTTCTTT. Translated, it gives CATSRPRTGGNTEAFF. The chain carries TRBV15 and TRBJ1-1, with 8 bases that match TRBD1. Germline V gene lookup returns CDR1 LNHNV and CDR2 YYDKDF (reference sequence). Germline trimming cut 2 bases from V and 1 base from J; bases unmatched to any gene: 6. The CDR3 totals 16 residues.